This T cell receptor (beta chain) emerged from a study of human T cells and chemical hapten exposure (dated by TCRdb to about 2021). A note on the overall study: Libraries were pooled for sequencing, and variation in per-sample TCR yields was attributed mainly to small differences in library volumes within the pool. This study followed changes in the peripheral blood TCR repertoire in vivo during primary and secondary sensitization of alopecia patients to the hapten diphenylcyclopropenone (DPC). Both TCR alpha and TCR beta chains were sequenced from each blood RNA sample. What the study reported, not specific to this receptor: Repeated subsampling changed both the strength of the expansion versus patch-test correlation and the threshold at which the correlation became significant. DPC sensitization did not change how many TCRs were above 1 in 1000 frequency, and no evidence was found of alterations in global repertoire structure.

A remark on this clonotype: No cognate antigen has been identified for it. One base away there is no much larger clone; base qualities are not given.

Receptor amplification or capture employed RACE. The reads were generated on a NextSeq 500. During library preparation, unique molecular identifiers were attached to individual cDNA molecules so that TCRs could be counted in a quantitative, reproducible way. In the original analysis: Samples had a median of about 96,000 TCRs, with a range from roughly 23,224 to 750,000. The Decombinator software suite was used to annotate V, J and CDR3 in the TCR reads. For the PS versus PT1 abundance plots, all samples were subsampled to the same number of TCRs (28,000). TCRs were defined as expanded if absent before sensitization and observed at least eight times at the 2-week time point. TCRdb took the public reads, trimmed them with fastp at Q25, ran MiXCR for clone calling and kept in-frame beta chains. Under each unique CDR3 protein, matching rows form one entry showing the most common genes and DNA. In this record, the V and J calls reflect TCRdb's handling and not the investigators' own analysis. This sample lists tens of thousands of distinct CDR3 sequences; under 10% were detected once. The ten largest account for 1.5% of the sample.

The V and J ends are trimmed by 0 bases and 1 base, leaving 9 bases between them. CDR1 and CDR2 were assigned from the germline V gene as SGDLS and YYNGEE. The CDR3 goes from the cysteine to the phenylalanine over 15 residues. The read is trimmed to its CDR3 DNA, 45 bases read in frame from base 1. The sample's time point, from its label and the paper: healthy volunteer bleed at 6 weeks. Total RNA was extracted from unfractionated whole blood that had been collected in Tempus Blood RNA tubes. As TCR sequencing controls, five healthy volunteers were used, with blood taken at day 0, 2 weeks and 6 weeks.

The chain joins TRBV9 to TRBJ2-3, with the D gene not confidently named. The sample comprised whole blood. The sequence was obtained from a male donor in good health. Some clones in this sample may be carry-over from other donors' samples. The sequence in DNA is TGTGCCAGCAGCGTAGGGGCGCCTGGCACAGATACGCAGTATTTT. This sequence encodes CASSVGAPGTDTQYF. With all but the CDR3 taken from the reference TRBV9 and TRBJ2-3 genes, the full variable domain is: DSGVTQTPKHLITATGQRVTLRCSPRSGDLSVYWYQQSLDQGLQFLIQYYNGEERAKGNILERFSAQQFPDLHSELNLSSLELGDSALYFCASSVGAPGTDTQYFGPGTRLTVL.